This record covers a single T cell receptor (beta chain). A read error may account for a junction end that differs from germline. Germline values: CDR1 LNHNV, CDR2 YYDKDF (reference sequence). CDR3 length: 14 amino acids. Seattle enrolled patients during active infection and tracked them longitudinally. The record originates from a study of blood T cell repertoires in COVID-19. Across the whole study: PBMCs, B-cell-depleted T cells, or T cells were the source of the cDNA or gDNA that made up the material.

As processed by the authors: Reference gene primer amplification gave estimated nucleated cell counts. This table comes from immunoSEQ multiplex PCR, and its TCRdb copy is limited to in-frame clones, with some not included. Clonal size and the V and J genes are those of that table, whereas D and trimming came from the DNA. The table has a few hundred thousand clones, nearly 90% seen once. The V gene is TRBV15, the J gene TRBJ1-6; TRBD1 aligns across 7 bases. Sequenced: peripheral blood. This sequence originates from a woman aged 55-75 years with COVID-19, enrolled during active disease. CDR3 nucleotide sequence: TGTGCCATCAGCGAGGCAGGGGGGAATTCACCCCTCCACTTT. Its protein is CAISEAGGNSPLHF.